Here is one T cell receptor beta chain with its context. The data stem from a study of T cell responses to AZD1222 COVID-19 vaccine. Sequenced by immunoSEQ multiplex PCR; TCRdb stores in-frame clones only, minus some. The repertoire holds approximately 110,000 clones, around 89% seen once, with 4% to 5% in the top ten. Sequences were derived from peripheral blood, sampled on day 0 of AZD1222 vaccination. The sequence derives from an adult in good health.

For the CDR3, the DNA is TGTGCCTGGCGCCCTCGGGGAGGGAATCAGCCCCAGCATTTT. It yields the protein CAWRPRGGNQPQHF. The genes are TRBV30 and TRBJ1-5; D gene unclear. CDR3 length: 14 amino acids. Germline CDR1 is GTSNPN and CDR2 is SVGIG (reference sequence). The germline V and J ends were trimmed by 5 bases and 4 bases, with 15 bases remaining between them. Using reference TRBV30 and TRBJ1-5 for the parts outside the CDR3, the full variable domain is SQTIHQWPATLVQPVGSPLSLECTVEGTSNPNLYWYRQAAGRGLQLLFYSVGIGQISSEVPQNLSASRPQDRQFILSSKKLLLSDSGFYLCAWRPRGGNQPQHFGDGTRLSIL.